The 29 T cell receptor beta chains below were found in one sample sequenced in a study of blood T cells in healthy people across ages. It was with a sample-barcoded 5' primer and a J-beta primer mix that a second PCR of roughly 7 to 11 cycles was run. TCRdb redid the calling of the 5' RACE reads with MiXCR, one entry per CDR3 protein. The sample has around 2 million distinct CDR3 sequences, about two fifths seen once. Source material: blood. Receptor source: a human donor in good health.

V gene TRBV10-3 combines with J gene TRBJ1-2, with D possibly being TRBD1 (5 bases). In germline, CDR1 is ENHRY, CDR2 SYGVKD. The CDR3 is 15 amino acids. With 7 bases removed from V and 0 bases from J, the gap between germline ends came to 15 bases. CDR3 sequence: CAIKGPEGPNYGYTF. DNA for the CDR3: TGTGCCATCAAGGGTCCGGAGGGGCCTAACTATGGCTACACCTTC.

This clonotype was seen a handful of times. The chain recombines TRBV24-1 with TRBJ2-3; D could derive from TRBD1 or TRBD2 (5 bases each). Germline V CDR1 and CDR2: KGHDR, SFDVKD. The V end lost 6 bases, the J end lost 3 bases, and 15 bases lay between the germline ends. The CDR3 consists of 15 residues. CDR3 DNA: TGTGCCACCAGTCAAAAGTGGGGGAATACAGATACGCAGTATTTT. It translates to CATSQKWGNTDTQYF.

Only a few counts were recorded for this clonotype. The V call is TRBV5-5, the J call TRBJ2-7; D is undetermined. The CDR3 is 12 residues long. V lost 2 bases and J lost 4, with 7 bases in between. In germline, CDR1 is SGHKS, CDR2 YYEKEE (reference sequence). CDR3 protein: CASSFTEYEQYF. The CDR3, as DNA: TGTGCCAGCAGCTTTACGGAATACGAGCAGTACTTC. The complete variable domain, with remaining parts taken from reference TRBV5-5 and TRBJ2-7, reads DAGVTQSPTHLIKTRGQQVTLRCSPISGHKSVSWYQQVLGQGPQFIFQYYEKEERGRGNFPDRFSARQFPNYSSELNVNALLLGDSALYLCASSFTEYEQYFGPGTRLTVT.

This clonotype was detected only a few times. CDR3 DNA: TGCAGCGTTAGACAGGGTTCCAGCTATGGCTACACCTTC. It encodes CSVRQGSSYGYTF. The V and J genes are TRBV29-1 and TRBJ1-2; TRBD1 agrees at 7 bases. Germline CDR1 and CDR2: SQVTM and ANQGSEA. V was pared by 5 bases and J by 4 bases, with 7 bases of the junction left unmatched. This CDR3 is built from 13 residues.

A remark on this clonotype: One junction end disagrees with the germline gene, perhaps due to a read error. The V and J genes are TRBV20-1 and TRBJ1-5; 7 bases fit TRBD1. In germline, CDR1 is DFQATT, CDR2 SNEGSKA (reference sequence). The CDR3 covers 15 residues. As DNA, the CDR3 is TGCAGTACTAGAAGGGCAGGGGGATTTTTTCAGCCCCAGCATTTT. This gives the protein CSTRRAGGFFQPQHF.

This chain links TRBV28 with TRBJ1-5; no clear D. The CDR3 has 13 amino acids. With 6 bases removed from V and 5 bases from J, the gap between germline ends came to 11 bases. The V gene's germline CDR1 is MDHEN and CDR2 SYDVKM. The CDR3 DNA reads TGTGCCAGCAGAAGGCGGATAGATCAGCCCCAGCATTTT. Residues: CASRRRIDQPQHF.

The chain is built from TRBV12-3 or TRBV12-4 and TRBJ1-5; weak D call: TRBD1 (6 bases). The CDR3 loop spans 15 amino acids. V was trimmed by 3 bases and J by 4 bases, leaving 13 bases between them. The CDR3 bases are TGTGCCAGCAGTTTCACAGGGTCGGCGAATCAGCCCCAGCATTTT. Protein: CASSFTGSANQPQHF.

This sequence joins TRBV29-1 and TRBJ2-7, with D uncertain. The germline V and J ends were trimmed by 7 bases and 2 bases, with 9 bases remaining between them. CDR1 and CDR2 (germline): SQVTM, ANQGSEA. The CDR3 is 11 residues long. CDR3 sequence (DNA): TGCAGCGCCGCGCAGACCTACGAGCAGTACTTC. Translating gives CSAAQTYEQYF.

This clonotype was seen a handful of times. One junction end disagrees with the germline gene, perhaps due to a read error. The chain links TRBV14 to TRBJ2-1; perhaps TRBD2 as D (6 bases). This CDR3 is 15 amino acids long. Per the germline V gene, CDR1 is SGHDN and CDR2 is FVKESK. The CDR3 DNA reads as TGCGCCAGCAGCCTGGGACTTGTGGGATACAATGAGCAGTTCTTC. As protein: CASSLGLVGYNEQFF.

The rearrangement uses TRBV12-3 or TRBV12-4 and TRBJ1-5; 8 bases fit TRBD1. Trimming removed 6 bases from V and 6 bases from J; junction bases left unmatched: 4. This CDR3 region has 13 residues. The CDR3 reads CASSRGQVQPQHF. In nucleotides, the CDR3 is TGTGCCAGCAGCAGGGGGCAAGTTCAGCCCCAGCATTTT.

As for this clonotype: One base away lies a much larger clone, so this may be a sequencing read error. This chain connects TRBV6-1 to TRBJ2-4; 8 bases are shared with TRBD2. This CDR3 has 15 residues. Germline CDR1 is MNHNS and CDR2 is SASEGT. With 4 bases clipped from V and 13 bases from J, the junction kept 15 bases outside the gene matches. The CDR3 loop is CASSGAGGTYNEQYF. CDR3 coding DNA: TGTGCCAGCAGTGGGGCGGGGGGCACCTACAATGAGCAGTACTTC.

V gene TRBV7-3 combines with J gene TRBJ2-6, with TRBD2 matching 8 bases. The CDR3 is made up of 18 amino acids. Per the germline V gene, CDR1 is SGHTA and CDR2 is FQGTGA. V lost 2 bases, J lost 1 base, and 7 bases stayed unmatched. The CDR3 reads CASSLSGSGGSGANVLTF. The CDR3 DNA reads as TGTGCCAGCAGCTTATCGGGGAGCGGGGGATCTGGGGCCAACGTCCTGACTTTC.

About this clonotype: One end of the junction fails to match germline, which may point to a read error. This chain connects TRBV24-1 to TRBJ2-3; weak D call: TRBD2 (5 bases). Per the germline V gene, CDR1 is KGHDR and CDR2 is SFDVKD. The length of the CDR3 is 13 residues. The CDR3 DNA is TGTGCCACCAGGGATTTGCGGGCAGATACGCAGTATTTT. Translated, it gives CATRDLRADTQYF.

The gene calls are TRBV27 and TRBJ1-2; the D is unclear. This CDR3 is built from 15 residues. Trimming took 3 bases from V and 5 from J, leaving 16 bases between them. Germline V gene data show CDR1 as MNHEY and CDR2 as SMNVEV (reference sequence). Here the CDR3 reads CASSLGGGPLYGYTF. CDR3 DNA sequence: TGTGCCAGCAGTTTGGGCGGAGGACCCCTTTATGGCTACACCTTC.

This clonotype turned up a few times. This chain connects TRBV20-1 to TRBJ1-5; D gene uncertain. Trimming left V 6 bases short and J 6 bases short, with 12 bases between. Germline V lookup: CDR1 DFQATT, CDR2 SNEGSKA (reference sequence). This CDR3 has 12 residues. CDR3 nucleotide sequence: TGCAGTGCCCAGACGGCAGGTCAGCCCCAGCATTTT. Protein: CSAQTAGQPQHF.

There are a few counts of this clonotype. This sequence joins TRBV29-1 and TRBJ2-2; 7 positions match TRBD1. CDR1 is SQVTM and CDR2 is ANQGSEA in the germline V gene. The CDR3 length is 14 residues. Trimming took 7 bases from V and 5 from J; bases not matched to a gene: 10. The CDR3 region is CSARTGAGTGELFF. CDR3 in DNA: TGCAGCGCGCGTACAGGGGCCGGGACCGGGGAGCTGTTTTTT.

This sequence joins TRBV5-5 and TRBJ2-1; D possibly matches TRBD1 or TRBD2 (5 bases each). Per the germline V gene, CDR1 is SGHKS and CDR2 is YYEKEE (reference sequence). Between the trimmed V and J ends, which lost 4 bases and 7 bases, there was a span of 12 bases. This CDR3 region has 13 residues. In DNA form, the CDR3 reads TGTGCCAGCAGCCCACTAGGGGTGAATGAGCAGTTCTTC. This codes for CASSPLGVNEQFF.

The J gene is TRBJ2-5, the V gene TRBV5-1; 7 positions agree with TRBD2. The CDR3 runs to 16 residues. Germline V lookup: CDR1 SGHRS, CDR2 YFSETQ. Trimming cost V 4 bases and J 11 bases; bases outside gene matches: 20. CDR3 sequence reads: CASSLTESGGPGEQYF. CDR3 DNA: TGCGCCAGCAGCCTCACTGAATCGGGGGGTCCCGGAGAGCAGTACTTC.

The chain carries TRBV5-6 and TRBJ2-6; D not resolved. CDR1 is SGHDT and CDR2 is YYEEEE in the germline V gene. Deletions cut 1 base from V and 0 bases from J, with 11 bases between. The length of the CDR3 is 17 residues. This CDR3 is CASSLQAHSSGANVLTF. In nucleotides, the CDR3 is TGTGCCAGCAGCTTGCAGGCCCATAGCTCTGGGGCCAACGTCCTGACTTTC.

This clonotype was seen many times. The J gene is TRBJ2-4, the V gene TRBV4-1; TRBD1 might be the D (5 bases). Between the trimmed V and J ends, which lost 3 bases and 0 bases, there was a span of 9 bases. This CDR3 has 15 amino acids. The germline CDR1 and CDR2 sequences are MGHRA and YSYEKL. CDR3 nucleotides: TGCGCCAGCAGCCAGGTCAGGGTAGCCAAAAACATTCAGTACTTC. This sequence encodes CASSQVRVAKNIQYF.

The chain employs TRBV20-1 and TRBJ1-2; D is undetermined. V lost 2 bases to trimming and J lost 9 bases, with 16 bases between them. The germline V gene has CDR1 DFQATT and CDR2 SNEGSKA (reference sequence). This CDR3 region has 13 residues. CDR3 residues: CSARHRLGRRYTF. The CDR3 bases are TGCAGTGCTAGACACAGACTGGGGAGACGCTACACCTTC.

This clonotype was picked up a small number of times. The CDR3 here is CASSFSPEFNSPLHF. The CDR3 bases are TGTGCCAGCAGCTTTAGTCCCGAATTTAATTCACCCCTCCACTTT. V and J are TRBV5-5 and TRBJ1-6; D gene uncertain. V shed 2 bases and J shed 6 bases, with 12 bases lying between them. The CDR3 has 15 amino acids. Germline CDR1 and CDR2: SGHKS and YYEKEE (reference sequence).

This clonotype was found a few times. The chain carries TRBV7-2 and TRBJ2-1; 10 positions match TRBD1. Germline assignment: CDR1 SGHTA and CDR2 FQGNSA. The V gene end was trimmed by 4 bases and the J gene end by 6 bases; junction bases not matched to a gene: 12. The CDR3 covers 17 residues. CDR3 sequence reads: CASSSPLSGDRGNEQFF. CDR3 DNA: TGTGCCAGCAGCTCCCCTCTATCCGGGGACAGGGGCAATGAGCAGTTCTTC.

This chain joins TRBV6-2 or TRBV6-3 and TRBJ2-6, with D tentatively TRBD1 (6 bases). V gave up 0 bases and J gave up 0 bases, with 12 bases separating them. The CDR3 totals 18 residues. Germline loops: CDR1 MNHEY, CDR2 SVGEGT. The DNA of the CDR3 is TGTGCCAGCAGTTACTCCGCAGGGGCGGACTCTGGGGCCAACGTCCTGACTTTC. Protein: CASSYSAGADSGANVLTF.

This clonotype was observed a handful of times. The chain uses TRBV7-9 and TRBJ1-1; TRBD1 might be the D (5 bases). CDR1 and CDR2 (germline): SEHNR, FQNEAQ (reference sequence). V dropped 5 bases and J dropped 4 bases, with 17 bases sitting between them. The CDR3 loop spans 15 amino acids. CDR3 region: CASSAIQGGITEAFF. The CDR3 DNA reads TGTGCCAGCAGCGCGATCCAGGGTGGGATCACTGAAGCTTTCTTT.

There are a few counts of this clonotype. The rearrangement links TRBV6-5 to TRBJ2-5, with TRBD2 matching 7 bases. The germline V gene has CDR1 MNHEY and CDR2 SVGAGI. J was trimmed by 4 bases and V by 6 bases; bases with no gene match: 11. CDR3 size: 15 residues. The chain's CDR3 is CASSSPSGGGETQYF. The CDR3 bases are TGTGCCAGCAGCTCCCCGTCGGGGGGTGGAGAGACCCAGTACTTC.

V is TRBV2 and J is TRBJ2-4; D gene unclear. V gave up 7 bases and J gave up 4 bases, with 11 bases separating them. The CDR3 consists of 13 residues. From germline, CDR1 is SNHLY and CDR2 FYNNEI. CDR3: CASMGLGKNIQYF. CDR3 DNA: TGTGCCAGCATGGGGTTGGGTAAAAACATTCAGTACTTC.

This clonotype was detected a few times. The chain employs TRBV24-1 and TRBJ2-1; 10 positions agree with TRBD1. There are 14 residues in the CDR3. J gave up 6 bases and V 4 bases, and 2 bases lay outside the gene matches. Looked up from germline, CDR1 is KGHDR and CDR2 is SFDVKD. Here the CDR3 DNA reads TGTGCCACCAGTGACGGGGACAGGGGCAATGAGCAGTTCTTC. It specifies CATSDGDRGNEQFF.

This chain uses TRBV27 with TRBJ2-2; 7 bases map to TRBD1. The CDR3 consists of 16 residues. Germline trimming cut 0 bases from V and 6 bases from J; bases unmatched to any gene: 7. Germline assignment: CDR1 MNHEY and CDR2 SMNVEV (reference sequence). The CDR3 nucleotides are TGTGCCAGCAGTTTATCGACAGGGCACGTATCCGGGGAGCTGTTTTTT. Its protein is CASSLSTGHVSGELFF.